This note documents a single TCR beta chain sequence. What it binds is unknown. Carrying unique molecular identifiers, the cDNA also gained a universal primer site through template switching. A single record per CDR3 protein comes from TCRdb applying MiXCR to the 5' RACE reads. The sample contains around 95,000 distinct CDR3 sequences, around 5.5% of which appear only once. The data stem from a study of identical twins. Points from the study as a whole: Insertions ran lower in abundant cord blood beta clonotypes, though not in memory repertoires.

The CDR3 runs 13 residues. V was shortened by 6 bases and J by 1 base, with 9 bases between the two germline ends. Germline loops: CDR1 KGHSH, CDR2 LQKENI. The rearrangement uses TRBV18 and TRBJ2-5; D might be TRBD1 (6 bases). Sequenced sample: memory T cells sorted from blood. This clonotype was sampled from a woman aged 45-59 years in good health. In nucleotides, the CDR3 is TGTGCCAGCTCCGACAGGTCCCAAGAGACCCAGTACTTC. It codes for CASSDRSQETQYF.